This T cell receptor beta chain was documented in a study of shared clonotypes between healthy human individuals. Turning to the study itself: The cohort comprised a couple of women and a few men. Their ages spanned 18 to 49 years.

Study-wide results and caveats: Only a few donors were included, so the genetic and exposure-history diversity represented was limited.

Assay used: immunoSEQ multiplex PCR; TCRdb lists only in-frame clones, some missing. The sample yields about 1.5 million clones, 95% to 99% seen once. Looked up from germline, CDR1 is LNHNV and CDR2 is YYDKDF (reference sequence). With 3 bases clipped from V and 1 base from J, the junction kept 4 bases outside the gene matches. The CDR3 has 16 residues. Details on this clone: Its antigen is still unknown. Other DNA sequences of this sample code for an identical CDR3.

Specimen: naive CD4+ T cells sorted from blood. Subset indicated: CD45RA+ positively selected. This sequence joins TRBV15 and TRBJ2-3, with 10 nucleotides matching TRBD2. This sequence was found in a man younger than 45 in good health. The CDR3 loop reads CATSSRLAGGTDTQYF. The CDR3 DNA reads as TGTGCCACCAGCAGCCGTCTAGCGGGGGGCACAGATACGCAGTATTTT.